The rows below give T cell receptor beta chains drawn from one sample of a study of patients and donors after allogeneic stem cell transplantation. TCRdb re-called the RT-PCR reads through MiXCR, storing one row per CDR3 protein. In the table there are about a million distinct CDR3 sequences, about 20% of which are singletons. The sample taken for sequencing was blood, either unsorted or a sorted T cell fraction (not recorded which). The receptor source for this set is a human donor who was either an allogeneic HSCT recipient or a stem cell or donor lymphocyte infusion donor (not recorded which). It is not recorded whose cells these are; they may come from a transplant donor. The CDR3 runs from the conserved cysteine through the conserved F or W. A D gene is named only where the DNA matches it firmly. Not all rows give a size; the values are once, few, many and, for expanded clones, a class.

j_call clone_size v_call d_call cdr3_aa cdr3_nt
TRBJ2-3 NA TRBV10-3 NA CAIKRNMADTQYF TGTGCCATCAAGAGGAATATGGCAGATACGCAGTATTTT
TRBJ1-2 few TRBV6-2/TRBV6-3 NA CASSYPNKKALWGYTF TGTGCCAGCAGTTACCCCAACAAGAAGGCCCTCTGGGGCTACACCTTC
TRBJ1-4 NA TRBV7-9 TRBD1 CASNRGAVEKLFF TGTGCCAGCAACAGGGGCGCAGTGGAAAAACTGTTTTTT
TRBJ1-2 NA TRBV3-1 TRBD1 CASSPTRTGWNYGYTF TGTGCCAGCAGCCCTACCCGGACAGGGTGGAACTATGGCTACACCTTC
TRBJ2-3 NA TRBV7-3 TRBD1 CASSLNQGARPDTQYF TGTGCCAGCAGCTTAAATCAGGGGGCGCGTCCGGATACGCAGTATTTT
TRBJ1-3 NA TRBV4-1 NA CASSQDENTIYF TGCGCCAGCAGCCAAGATGAAAACACCATATATTTT
TRBJ1-5 NA TRBV6-5 TRBD1 CASSYSSPGQSNQPQHF TGTGCCAGCAGTTACTCGAGTCCGGGACAGAGCAATCAGCCCCAGCATTTT
TRBJ2-5 many TRBV12-3/TRBV12-4 TRBD1 CASSRDRGGETQYF TGTGCCAGCAGCCGAGACAGGGGTGGTGAGACCCAGTACTTC
TRBJ2-3 NA TRBV10-3 TRBD1 CASGAGVDRIPDTQYF TGTGCCAGTGGAGCAGGCGTGGACAGGATCCCAGATACGCAGTATTTT
TRBJ2-7 few TRBV20-1 NA CSAREAVREQYF TGCAGTGCTAGAGAGGCGGTTAGGGAGCAGTACTTC
TRBJ2-7 NA TRBV4-3 NA CASSQDRDGFYEQYF TGCGCCAGCAGCCAAGACCGGGACGGATTCTACGAGCAGTACTTC
TRBJ1-5 few TRBV20-1 NA CSARDRPSQPQHF TGCAGTGCTAGAGATCGTCCCAGTCAGCCCCAGCATTTT
TRBJ2-5 NA TRBV5-1 TRBD2 CASSRTPSGAGETQYF TGCGCCAGCAGCCGGACCCCTAGCGGAGCGGGAGAGACCCAGTACTTC
TRBJ2-7 few TRBV13 TRBD2 CASSLPSGPSSYEQYF TGTGCCAGCAGCTTACCTAGCGGACCCAGCTCCTACGAGCAGTACTTC
TRBJ2-7 NA TRBV4-3 TRBD1 CASSQAPPAGDRKHYEQYF TGCGCCAGCAGCCAAGCCCCCCCGGCAGGGGACAGGAAGCACTACGAGCAGTACTTC
TRBJ2-5 NA TRBV6-1 NA CASGRSLGETQYF TGTGCCAGCGGCAGGTCCCTGGGGGAGACCCAGTACTTC
TRBJ2-3 NA TRBV6-4 NA CASSDGRMTDTQYF TGTGCCAGCAGTGATGGTCGAATGACAGATACGCAGTATTTT
TRBJ1-1 NA TRBV10-3 NA CAIQGLQNTEAFF TGTGCCATCCAGGGACTGCAGAACACTGAAGCTTTCTTT
TRBJ2-3 few TRBV4-2 TRBD2 CASSQGLSGPTDTQYF TGTGCCAGCAGCCAAGGCCTTAGCGGGCCAACAGATACGCAGTATTTT